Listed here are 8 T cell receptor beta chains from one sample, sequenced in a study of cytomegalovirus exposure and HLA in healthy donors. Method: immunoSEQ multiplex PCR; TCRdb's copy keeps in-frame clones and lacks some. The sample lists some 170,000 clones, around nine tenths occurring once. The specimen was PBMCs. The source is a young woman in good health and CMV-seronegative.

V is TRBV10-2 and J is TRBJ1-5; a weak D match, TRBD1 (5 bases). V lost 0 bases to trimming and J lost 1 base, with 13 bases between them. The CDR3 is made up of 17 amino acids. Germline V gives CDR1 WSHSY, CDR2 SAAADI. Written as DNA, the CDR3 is TGCGCCAGCAGTGAGTCGTCAGGGCCCCTGAGCAATCAGCCCCAGCATTTT. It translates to CASSESSGPLSNQPQHF.

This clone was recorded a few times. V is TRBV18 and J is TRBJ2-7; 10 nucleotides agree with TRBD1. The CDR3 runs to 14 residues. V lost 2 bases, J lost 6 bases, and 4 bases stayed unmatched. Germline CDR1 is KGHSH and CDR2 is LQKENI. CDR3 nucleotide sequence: TGTGCCAGCTCACCATTGGACAGGGGGGCCGAGCAGTACTTC. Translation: CASSPLDRGAEQYF.

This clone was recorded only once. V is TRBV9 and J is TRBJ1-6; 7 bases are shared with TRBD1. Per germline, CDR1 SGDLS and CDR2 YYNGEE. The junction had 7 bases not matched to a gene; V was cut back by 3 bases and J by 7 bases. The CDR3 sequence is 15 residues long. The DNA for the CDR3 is TGTGCCAGCAGCGCCCGGGACAGCGTAAATTCACCCCTCCACTTT. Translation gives CASSARDSVNSPLHF.

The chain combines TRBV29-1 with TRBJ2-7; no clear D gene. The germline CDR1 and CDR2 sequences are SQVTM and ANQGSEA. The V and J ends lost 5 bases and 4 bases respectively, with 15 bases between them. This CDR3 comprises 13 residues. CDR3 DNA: TGCAGCGTTATGTCCCCTGCGGTGTACGAGCAGTACTTC. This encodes CSVMSPAVYEQYF.

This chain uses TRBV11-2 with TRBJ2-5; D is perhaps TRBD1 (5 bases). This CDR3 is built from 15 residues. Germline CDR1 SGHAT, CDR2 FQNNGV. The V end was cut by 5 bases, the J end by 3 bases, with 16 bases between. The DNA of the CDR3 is TGTGCCAGCAGCGATCGACAGCCTCTAAAAGAGACCCAGTACTTC. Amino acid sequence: CASSDRQPLKETQYF. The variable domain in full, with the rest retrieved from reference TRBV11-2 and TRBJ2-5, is EAGVAQSPRYKIIEKRQSVAFWCNPISGHATLYWYQQILGQGPKLLIQFQNNGVVDDSQLPKDRFSAERLKGVDSTLKIQPAKLEDSAVYLCASSDRQPLKETQYFGPGTRLLVL.

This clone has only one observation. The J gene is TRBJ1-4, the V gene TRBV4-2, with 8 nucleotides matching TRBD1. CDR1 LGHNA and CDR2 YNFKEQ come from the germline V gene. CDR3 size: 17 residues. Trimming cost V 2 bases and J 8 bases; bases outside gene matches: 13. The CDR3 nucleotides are TGTGCCAGCAGCCAACCTCCTTCCGGGACAGGTGGAGAAAAACTGTTTTTT. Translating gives CASSQPPSGTGGEKLFF.

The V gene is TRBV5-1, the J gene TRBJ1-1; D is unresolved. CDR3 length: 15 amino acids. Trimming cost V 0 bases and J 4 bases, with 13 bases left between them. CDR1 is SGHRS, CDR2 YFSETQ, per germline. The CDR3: CASSLELGGSTEAFF. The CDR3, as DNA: TGCGCCAGCAGCTTGGAATTGGGAGGGAGCACTGAAGCTTTCTTT.

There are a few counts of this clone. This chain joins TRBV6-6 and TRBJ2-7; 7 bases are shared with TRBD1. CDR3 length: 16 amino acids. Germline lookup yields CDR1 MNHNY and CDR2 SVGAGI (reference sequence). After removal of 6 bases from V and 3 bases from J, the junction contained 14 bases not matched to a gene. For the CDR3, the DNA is TGTGCCAGCAGAAGCACTCAGGGACAGTGGGGCTACGAGCAGTACTTC. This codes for CASRSTQGQWGYEQYF.